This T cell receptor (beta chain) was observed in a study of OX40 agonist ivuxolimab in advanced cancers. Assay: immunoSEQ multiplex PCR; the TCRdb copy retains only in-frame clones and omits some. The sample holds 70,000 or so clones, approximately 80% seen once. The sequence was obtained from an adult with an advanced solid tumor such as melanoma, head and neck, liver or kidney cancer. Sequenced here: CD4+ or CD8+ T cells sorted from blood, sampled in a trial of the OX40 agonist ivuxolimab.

The CDR3 loop is CASSLVLGRANEQFF. Written as DNA, the CDR3 is TGTGCCAGCAGCTTAGTGCTAGGGAGGGCCAATGAGCAGTTCTTC. This sequence joins TRBV11-2 and TRBJ2-1; 7 nucleotides match TRBD2. This CDR3 spans 15 amino acids. CDR1 and CDR2 (germline): SGHAT, FQNNGV. V lost 1 base, J lost 6 bases, and 6 bases stayed unmatched.